This T cell receptor (beta chain) is from a study of T cells in Graves' hyperthyroidism and ophthalmopathy. Study-wide points: Model predictions of ophthalmopathy came a median around 6.5 months before onset. Appearing also in blood were most of the thyroid clonotypes expanded above 0.001.

V lost 6 bases and J lost 0, with 11 bases in between. The germline CDR1 and CDR2 sequences are SQVTM and ANQGSEA. The length of the CDR3 is 13 residues. TCR beta CDR3 sequences were amplified from RNA transcripts. The HTBI primer set drove a first-round RT-PCR of the TCR CDR3. TCRdb redid the calling of the multiplex PCR reads with MiXCR, one entry per CDR3 protein. The sample contains around 300,000 distinct CDR3 sequences, roughly 13% of which appear only once. This clonotype was observed many times. The antigen remains unidentified. Material: blood. This TCR was recovered from a woman aged 25-40 years with Graves' hyperthyroidism that later progressed to Graves' ophthalmopathy. The rearrangement links TRBV29-1 to TRBJ1-1; no clear D. CDR3 region: CSVKQSMNTEAFF. The CDR3 region has the DNA TGCAGCGTCAAACAGAGCATGAACACTGAAGCTTTCTTT.